The next 32 T cell receptor beta chains were all read from a single sample in a study of blood T cell repertoires in COVID-19. Assay: immunoSEQ multiplex PCR; the TCRdb copy retains only in-frame clones and omits some. The data show fewer than 110,000 clones, 85% seen once. The specimen was peripheral blood. The receptor set was obtained from a woman aged 70-85 years with active or convalescent COVID-19.

The table lists this clone with a count of one. The rearrangement uses TRBV14 and TRBJ2-3, with D possibly TRBD2 on 7 matching bases. The CDR3 is 14 amino acids. The germline V gene encodes CDR1 SGHDN and CDR2 FVKESK. V was cut by 7 bases and J by 2 bases, with 13 bases left in between. The CDR3, as DNA: TGTGCCAGCACTAGGGGGGGCCTCACAGATACGCAGTATTTT. Encoded protein: CASTRGGLTDTQYF.

This clone was detected only once. The chain combines TRBV5-8 with TRBJ2-7, with D tentatively TRBD2 (5 bases). The CDR3 spans 14 residues. The germline V and J ends were trimmed by 3 bases and 2 bases, with 12 bases remaining between them. Germline V CDR1 and CDR2: SGHTS, YDEGEE. Here the CDR3 DNA reads TGTGCCAGCAGCTGGGAGCTAACCGCCTACGAGCAGTACTTC. It yields the protein CASSWELTAYEQYF.

The chain uses TRBV5-1 and TRBJ1-1, with D possibly matching TRBD1 (6 bases). Looked up from germline, CDR1 is SGHRS and CDR2 is YFSETQ. CDR3 length equals 15 residues. The V end lost 0 bases, the J end lost 5 bases, and 14 bases lay between the germline ends. Here the CDR3 reads CASSLEFPGDTEAFF. The CDR3 bases are TGCGCCAGCAGCTTGGAGTTCCCAGGGGATACTGAAGCTTTCTTT.

This clone has only a few counts. The chain is built from TRBV19 and TRBJ2-7; no firm D call. V gave up 10 bases and J gave up 6 bases, with 22 bases separating them. Per the germline V gene, CDR1 is LNHDA and CDR2 is SQIVND (reference sequence). This CDR3 comprises 14 residues. CDR3 residues: CATPILSRPAEQYF. In DNA form, the CDR3 reads TGTGCCACCCCCATCCTCAGCAGGCCCGCCGAGCAGTACTTC. Full variable domain (rest looked up from reference TRBV19 and TRBJ2-7): DGGITQSPKYLFRKEGQNVTLSCEQNLNHDAMYWYRQDPGQGLRLIYYSQIVNDFQKGDIAEGYSVSREKKESFPLTVTSAQKNPTAFYLCATPILSRPAEQYFGPGTRLTVT.

This chain uses TRBV5-4 with TRBJ2-2, with D unclear. The germline CDR1 and CDR2 sequences are SGHNT and YYREEE (reference sequence). V was shortened by 1 base and J by 6 bases, with 13 bases between the two germline ends. This CDR3 has 15 amino acids. This CDR3 is CASSLFDADSGELFF. CDR3 nucleotide sequence: TGTGCCAGCAGCTTGTTCGATGCGGATTCCGGGGAGCTGTTTTTT.

This clone has a single count. This chain joins TRBV30 and TRBJ2-2; 12 bases fit TRBD2. CDR1 and CDR2 from the germline V gene are GTSNPN and SVGIG (reference sequence). The CDR3 runs to 17 residues. After removal of 0 bases from V and 5 bases from J, the junction contained 7 bases not matched to a gene. The CDR3 DNA is TGTGCCTGGAGTGTGGAACTAGCGGGAGGTGGAACCGGGGAGCTGTTTTTT. Protein sequence: CAWSVELAGGGTGELFF.

This clone was counted between two and nine times. The V and J genes are TRBV7-9 and TRBJ1-6; 7 bases align to TRBD1. The CDR3 is 14 amino acids. Germline V gives CDR1 SEHNR, CDR2 FQNEAQ (reference sequence). V shed 2 bases, J shed 7 bases, and the junction held 2 bases outside the gene matches. The DNA for the CDR3 is TGTGCCAGCAGCTTATCGGACAGGAATTCACCCCTCCACTTT. Protein: CASSLSDRNSPLHF.

This chain uses TRBV10-3 with TRBJ2-3; 9 bases align to TRBD2. Unmatched junction bases numbered 2, after V lost 2 bases and J lost 2 bases. CDR3 size: 15 residues. Germline CDR1 ENHRY, CDR2 SYGVKD. The CDR3 loop is CAISEIAGATDTQYF. The CDR3 nucleotides read TGTGCCATCAGTGAGATAGCGGGGGCCACAGATACGCAGTATTTT.

V usage is TRBV3-1 (or the pseudogene TRBV3-2) and J usage is TRBJ2-1; 10 bases map to TRBD2. The CDR3 length is 16 residues. With 3 bases clipped from V and 3 bases from J, the junction kept 5 bases outside the gene matches. Germline-derived CDR1 and CDR2 are LGHDT and YNNKEL (reference sequence). The CDR3 region has the DNA TGTGCCAGCAGCCATCTTCGGACTAGCGGCTACAATGAGCAGTTCTTC. Its translation: CASSHLRTSGYNEQFF.

The chain has TRBV6-2 or TRBV6-3 and TRBJ1-4, with D hard to call. The CDR3 spans 15 residues. CDR1 MNHEY and CDR2 SVGEGT come from the germline V gene. V was cut by 1 base and J by 6 bases, with 12 bases left in between. In nucleotides, the CDR3 is TGTGCCAGCAGTTACTTGGCGACCGCGGATGAAAAACTGTTTTTT. Protein: CASSYLATADEKLFF.

This sequence joins TRBV5-1 and TRBJ2-7; tentative D call: TRBD2 (7 bases). V lost 3 bases and J 4 bases, leaving 14 bases between the germline ends. CDR1 is SGHRS and CDR2 is YFSETQ in the germline V gene. The CDR3 loop spans 14 amino acids. The DNA for the CDR3 is TGCGCCAGCAGCTGGGGGGGGGCCGAGTACGAGCAGTACTTC. Its translation is CASSWGGAEYEQYF.

The V gene is TRBV13, the J gene TRBJ2-3; 9 bases are shared with TRBD1. CDR1 PRHDT and CDR2 FYEKMQ come from the germline V gene (reference sequence). The CDR3 is made up of 14 amino acids. V lost 5 bases to trimming and J lost 3 bases; unmatched junction nucleotides: 3. CDR3 DNA: TGTGCCAGCAGCCTTGGACAGGGGACAGATACGCAGTATTTT. Protein: CASSLGQGTDTQYF.

The V and J genes are TRBV9 and TRBJ2-1; D uncertain. The germline V and J ends were trimmed by 1 base and 0 bases, with 11 bases remaining between them. This CDR3 is built from 16 residues. Germline V gene data show CDR1 as SGDLS and CDR2 as YYNGEE. The CDR3 bases are TGTGCCAGCAGCGTACTTGACTCAAGCTCCTACAATGAGCAGTTCTTC. This translates into CASSVLDSSSYNEQFF.

The chain links TRBV3-1 (or the pseudogene TRBV3-2) to TRBJ2-4; D perhaps matches TRBD1 (5 bases). CDR1 is LGHDT, CDR2 YNNKEL, per germline (reference sequence). The CDR3 is 14 residues long. Trimming left V 6 bases short and J 6 bases short, with 15 bases between. The chain's CDR3 is CASSLRGDRNIQYF. Here the CDR3 DNA reads TGTGCCAGCAGTCTACGTGGTGACAGAAACATTCAGTACTTC.

CDR3 in DNA: TGTGCCAGCAGTGAAGGCAGGTCCACTGAAGCTTTCTTT. It specifies CASSEGRSTEAFF. The gene calls are TRBV2 and TRBJ1-1; D not certain. The germline V gene has CDR1 SNHLY and CDR2 FYNNEI. V gave up 1 base and J gave up 4 bases, with 7 bases separating them. The CDR3 length is 13 residues.

The chain has TRBV20-1 and TRBJ2-5; D is unclear. The CDR3 totals 11 residues. The V end was cut by 4 bases, the J end by 5 bases, with 8 bases between. Germline V CDR1 and CDR2: DFQATT, SNEGSKA (reference sequence). CDR3 loop: CSAIVLETQYF. The DNA for the CDR3 is TGCAGTGCTATCGTATTGGAGACCCAGTACTTC.

The chain recombines TRBV2 with TRBJ2-6; 8 nucleotides agree with TRBD1. The CDR3 spans 20 residues. V was pared by 2 bases and J by 1 base, with 13 bases of the junction left unmatched. CDR1 and CDR2 (germline): SNHLY, FYNNEI. This CDR3 reads CASSEFPPGGHLSGANVLTF. The DNA for the CDR3 is TGTGCCAGCAGTGAATTTCCCCCAGGGGGCCACCTTTCTGGGGCCAACGTCCTGACTTTC.

This chain connects TRBV12-3 or TRBV12-4 to TRBJ1-5; D unclear. The V end was cut by 4 bases, the J end by 9 bases, with 10 bases between. The CDR3 loop spans 12 amino acids. CDR3: CASSSPEGPQHF. DNA for the CDR3: TGTGCCAGCAGTTCGCCCGAGGGGCCCCAGCATTTT.

The gene calls are TRBV5-4 and TRBJ1-2, with D perhaps matching TRBD1 (5 bases). CDR3 length equals 14 residues. The ends were cut back, 1 base at V and 1 base at J, with 8 bases in the middle. Germline CDR1 is SGHNT and CDR2 is YYREEE (reference sequence). CDR3 sequence: CASSLPGNNYGYTF. DNA of the CDR3: TGTGCCAGCAGCTTGCCAGGGAATAACTATGGCTACACCTTC. Full variable domain (outside the CDR3, taken from reference TRBV5-4 and TRBJ1-2): ETGVTQSPTHLIKTRGQQVTLRCSSQSGHNTVSWYQQALGQGPQFIFQYYREEENGRGNFPPRFSGLQFPNYSSELNVNALELDDSALYLCASSLPGNNYGYTFGSGTRLTVV.

This chain uses TRBV24-1 with TRBJ2-5; 12 bases agree with TRBD2. Trimming removed 5 bases from V and 5 bases from J; junction bases left unmatched: 8. This CDR3 has 16 residues. Germline loops: CDR1 KGHDR, CDR2 SFDVKD. The CDR3, as DNA: TGTGCCACCAGTGGCAGACTAGCGGGAGAGGTGGAGACCCAGTACTTC. This sequence encodes CATSGRLAGEVETQYF.

The chain is built from TRBV5-1 and TRBJ2-3, with 7 nucleotides matching TRBD2. Germline V gene sequence: CDR1 SGHRS, CDR2 YFSETQ. V gave up 0 bases and J gave up 2 bases; unmatched junction bases: 6. The CDR3 is made up of 16 amino acids. This CDR3 reads CASSLGVSGSTDTQYF. CDR3 coding DNA: TGCGCCAGCAGCTTGGGAGTTAGCGGGTCCACAGATACGCAGTATTTT.

CDR3 sequence reads: CASRGTALEQYF. The CDR3 nucleotides read TGTGCCAGCAGGGGGACAGCGCTCGAGCAGTACTTC. This chain connects TRBV2 to TRBJ2-7; 7 bases agree with TRBD1. CDR3 length: 12 amino acids. Looked up from germline, CDR1 is SNHLY and CDR2 is FYNNEI. The V gene end was trimmed by 6 bases and the J gene end by 6 bases; junction bases not matched to a gene: 5.

Written as DNA, the CDR3 is TGTGCCAGCAAGGCGGGAGGCGCCGGATCTCAGCAGTTCTTC. Protein: CASKAGGAGSQQFF. The chain links TRBV28 to TRBJ2-1, with 8 bases fitting TRBD2. The CDR3 sequence is 14 residues long. The germline V gene encodes CDR1 MDHEN and CDR2 SYDVKM. After removal of 7 bases from V and 11 bases from J, the junction contained 13 bases not matched to a gene. Full variable domain (rest looked up from reference TRBV28 and TRBJ2-1): DVKVTQSSRYLVKRTGEKVFLECVQDMDHENMFWYRQDPGLGLRLIYFSYDVKMKEKGDIPEGYSVSREKKERFSLILESASTNQTSMYLCASKAGGAGSQQFFGPGTRLTVL.

CDR3 sequence reads: CASSQLGGNTEAFF. The DNA of the CDR3 is TGTGCCAGCAGCCAATTAGGGGGCAACACTGAAGCTTTCTTT. This chain uses TRBV3-1 (or the pseudogene TRBV3-2) with TRBJ1-1, with 7 bases lining up with TRBD1. The trim removed 2 bases at V and 2 bases at J, leaving 2 bases unmatched. The germline CDR1 and CDR2 sequences are LGHDT and YNNKEL (reference sequence). The CDR3 has 14 amino acids.

This chain connects TRBV7-2 to TRBJ1-5; 9 bases are a match to TRBD1. The CDR3 totals 17 residues. Germline values: CDR1 SGHTA, CDR2 FQGNSA. With 2 bases clipped from V and 3 bases from J, the junction kept 8 bases outside the gene matches. Written as DNA, the CDR3 is TGTGCCAGCAGCTTAACAGGGACAGGGTGGACCAATCAGCCCCAGCATTTT. This encodes CASSLTGTGWTNQPQHF. Complete variable domain (other parts from reference TRBV7-2 and TRBJ1-5): GAGVSQSPSNKVTEKGKDVELRCDPISGHTALYWYRQSLGQGLEFLIYFQGNSAPDKSGLPSDRFSAERTGGSVSTLTIQRTQQEDSAVYLCASSLTGTGWTNQPQHFGDGTRLSIL.

The chain combines TRBV4-2 with TRBJ1-6; D is uncertain. Germline CDR1 is LGHNA and CDR2 is YNFKEQ. This CDR3 region has 18 residues. The V and J ends lost 1 base and 3 bases respectively, with 16 bases between them. The CDR3 region has the DNA TGTGCCAGCAGCCAAGGAGGGCAAAACCGACGCTATAATTCACCCCTCCACTTT. This translates into CASSQGGQNRRYNSPLHF.

The chain recombines TRBV4-3 with TRBJ2-2, with 7 bases lining up with TRBD1. Germline CDR1 LGHNA, CDR2 YSLEER. The length of the CDR3 is 16 residues. V lost 4 bases and J lost 0; bases outside the gene matches: 5. As DNA, the CDR3 is TGCGCCAGCAGCCTTATGACAGGGTCGAACACCGGGGAGCTGTTTTTT. Protein sequence: CASSLMTGSNTGELFF.

The chain recombines TRBV7-2 with TRBJ1-1; TRBD1 matches at 7 bases. The CDR3 totals 17 residues. The germline CDR1 and CDR2 sequences are SGHTA and FQGNSA. V trimming: 4 bases; J trimming: 1 base; junction bases outside the gene matches: 12. The CDR3 DNA reads as TGTGCCAGCAGCTCACCTCCGGGACAGAGATGGAACACTGAAGCTTTCTTT. Protein product: CASSSPPGQRWNTEAFF.

The V call is TRBV7-6, the J call TRBJ1-5, with a possible D match to TRBD1 (6 bases). V lost 3 bases to trimming and J lost 4 bases, with 13 bases between them. The CDR3 runs 15 residues. CDR1 and CDR2 from the germline V gene are SGHVS and FNYEAQ. CDR3 in DNA: TGTGCCAGCAGCTTGGATGACAGGAAAAATCAGCCCCAGCATTTT. Protein: CASSLDDRKNQPQHF.

V usage is TRBV7-2 and J usage is TRBJ2-5; 14 nucleotides align to TRBD2. V was clipped by 1 base and J by 4 bases; unmatched bases: 8. CDR3 length equals 18 residues. The V gene's germline CDR1 is SGHTA and CDR2 FQGNSA. Here the CDR3 reads CASSLVAGTSGSRETQYF. The CDR3 DNA follows: TGTGCCAGCAGCTTAGTTGCAGGGACTAGCGGGAGTCGAGAGACCCAGTACTTC.

The gene calls are TRBV6-2 or TRBV6-3 and TRBJ2-7; TRBD2 matches 15 bases. The length of the CDR3 is 18 residues. The V gene's germline CDR1 is MNHEY and CDR2 SVGEGT. V trimming: 5 bases; J trimming: 0 bases; junction bases outside the gene matches: 8. The CDR3 nucleotides read TGTGCCAGCAGTACCGGGACTAGCGGGAGGTTTCCCTCCTACGAGCAGTACTTC. Translation gives CASSTGTSGRFPSYEQYF.

The V call is TRBV4-1, the J call TRBJ1-2; 7 bases align to TRBD1. Germline V gives CDR1 MGHRA, CDR2 YSYEKL. With V trimmed by 4 bases and J by 3 bases, 8 bases remained unmatched. This CDR3 has 15 residues. The CDR3 here is CASSLGQATYYGYTF. Here the CDR3 DNA reads TGCGCCAGCAGCCTTGGACAGGCAACCTACTATGGCTACACCTTC.